This T cell receptor (beta chain) originates from a study of response to subunit inactivated influenza vaccine (dated by TCRdb to 2016 to 2018). Regarding the study in general: The study used deep quantitative T cell receptor repertoire profiling to track responses to a trivalent subunit inactivated influenza vaccine. What the work shows at the level of the full study, not this receptor alone: The authors suggested that each seasonal influenza vaccination may recruit only a limited number of new T cells.

Including cysteine and phenylalanine, the CDR3 has 15 amino acids. Just CDR3 DNA is preserved here, 45 bases in frame from base 1. Between the V and J ends, shortened by 3 bases and 0 bases respectively, the junction contains 14 bases. From a lookup of the germline V gene (reference sequence), CDR1 and CDR2 are DFQATT and SNEGSKA. Library creation used RT-PCR. Data came from an Illumina HiSeq 2500. TCRdb cleaned the public reads at Q25 with fastp, built clones with MiXCR and kept in-frame beta chains. All rows with the same CDR3 protein become a single entry with the most common DNA and genes. For this sample the table gives hundreds of thousands of distinct CDR3 sequences, of which 10% to 15% were detected only once. In total, the top ten clones hold roughly 10% of the sample. This clonotype occurred a few times. Its antigen is not yet known. No base quality values were provided; no much bigger clone lies one nucleotide off.

The receptor was derived from a man aged 45 to 65 who received an inactivated influenza vaccine. Donor details come from another sample of the same person, matched by shared clones. The sequences come from PBMCs from blood, collected on the day of vaccination. This receptor chain uses TRBV20-1 and TRBJ1-1, with a weak D call of TRBD1 (5 bases match). Here the CDR3 is given as CSASPDSHMNTEAFF. The DNA sequence follows: TGCAGTGCTAGTCCCGACAGTCACATGAACACTGAAGCTTTCTTT.